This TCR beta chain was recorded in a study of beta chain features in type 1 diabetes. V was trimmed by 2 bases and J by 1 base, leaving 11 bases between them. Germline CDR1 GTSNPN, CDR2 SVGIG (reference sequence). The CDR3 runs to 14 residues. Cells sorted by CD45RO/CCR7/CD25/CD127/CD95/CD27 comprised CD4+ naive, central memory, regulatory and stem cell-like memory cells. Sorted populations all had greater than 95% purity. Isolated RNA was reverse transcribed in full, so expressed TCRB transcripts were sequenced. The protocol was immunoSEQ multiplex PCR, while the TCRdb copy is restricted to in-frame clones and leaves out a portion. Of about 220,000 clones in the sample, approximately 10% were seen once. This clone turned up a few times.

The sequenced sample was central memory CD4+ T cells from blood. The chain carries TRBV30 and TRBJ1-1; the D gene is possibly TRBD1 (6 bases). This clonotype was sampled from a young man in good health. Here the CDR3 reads CAWSRDRQNTEAFF. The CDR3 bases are TGTGCCTGGAGTCGCGACAGGCAGAACACTGAAGCTTTCTTT.